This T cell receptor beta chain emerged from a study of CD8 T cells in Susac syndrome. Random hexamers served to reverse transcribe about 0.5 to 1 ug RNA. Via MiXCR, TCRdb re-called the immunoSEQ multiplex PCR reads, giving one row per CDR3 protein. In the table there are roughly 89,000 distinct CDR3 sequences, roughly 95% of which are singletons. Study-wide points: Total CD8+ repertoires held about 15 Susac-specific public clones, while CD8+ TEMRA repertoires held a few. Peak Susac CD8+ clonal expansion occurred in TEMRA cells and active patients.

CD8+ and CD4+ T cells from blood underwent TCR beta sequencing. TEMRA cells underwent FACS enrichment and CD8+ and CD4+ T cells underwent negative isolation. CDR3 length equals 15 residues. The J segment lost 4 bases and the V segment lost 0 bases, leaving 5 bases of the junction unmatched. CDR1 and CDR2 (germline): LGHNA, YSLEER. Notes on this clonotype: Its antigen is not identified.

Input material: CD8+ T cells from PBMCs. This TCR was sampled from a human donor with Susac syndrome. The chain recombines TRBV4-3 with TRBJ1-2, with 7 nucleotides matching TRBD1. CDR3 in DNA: TGCGCCAGCAGCCAAGAGGGACAGATTCTCTATGGCTACACCTTC. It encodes CASSQEGQILYGYTF.